The 21 T cell receptor beta chains listed next were all sequenced from one sample in a study of blood T cell repertoires in COVID-19. Libraries were prepared by immunoSEQ multiplex PCR; TCRdb keeps only in-frame clonotypes and omits some of them. Of roughly 250,000 clones in the sample, roughly 83% were seen once. The specimen was peripheral blood. Receptor source: a woman aged 80 or over with acute or convalescent COVID-19.

As concerns this clone: Other nucleotide sequences in the sample specify the same CDR3. The CDR3 bases are TGCGCCAGCAGCCCCGACAGGGAAGGGGAAAAACTGTTTTTT. Translating it yields CASSPDREGEKLFF. This chain joins TRBV5-1 and TRBJ1-4; 7 bases map to TRBD1. The CDR3 has 14 residues. In germline, CDR1 is SGHRS, CDR2 YFSETQ. The V and J ends lost 4 bases and 8 bases, in that order; junction bases with no gene match: 8. Drawing the rest from reference TRBV5-1 and TRBJ1-4, the complete variable domain is KAGVTQTPRYLIKTRGQQVTLSCSPISGHRSVSWYQQTPGQGLQFLFEYFSETQRNKGNFPGRFSGRQFSNSRSEMNVSTLELGDSALYLCASSPDREGEKLFFGSGTQLSVL.

CDR3 region: CAISELGSRGWGAFF. The CDR3 region has the DNA TGTGCCATCAGTGAATTGGGCAGTAGGGGTTGGGGAGCTTTCTTT. V and J are TRBV10-3 and TRBJ1-1, with a possible D match to TRBD1 (5 bases). There are 15 residues in the CDR3. Germline loops: CDR1 ENHRY, CDR2 SYGVKD. Trimming left V 3 bases short and J 10 bases short, with 21 bases between.

V usage is TRBV27 and J usage is TRBJ2-3, with TRBD2 matching 7 bases. Losses at the gene ends were 7 bases for V and 4 bases for J; bases not matched to a gene: 5. The CDR3 sequence is 13 residues long. Germline CDR1 MNHEY, CDR2 SMNVEV (reference sequence). CDR3 region: CASTQAGADTQYF. The CDR3 nucleotides are TGTGCCAGCACTCAGGCGGGGGCAGATACGCAGTATTTT.

This clone was observed a handful of times. The rearrangement uses TRBV5-5 and TRBJ1-3, with D possibly being TRBD1 (6 bases). This CDR3 has 15 residues. The germline gives CDR1 SGHKS, CDR2 YYEKEE (reference sequence). Trimming took off 0 bases at V and 4 bases at J, with 11 bases between the two ends. CDR3 DNA: TGTGCCAGCAGCTTGGAGACAGGATCGGGAAACACCATATATTTT. It encodes CASSLETGSGNTIYF.

The chain links TRBV19 to TRBJ1-5; no clear D gene. In germline, CDR1 is LNHDA, CDR2 SQIVND (reference sequence). The V gene lost 3 bases and the J gene lost 0 bases, with 6 bases spanning the gap. The CDR3 totals 14 residues. CDR3 sequence: CASSIVGSNQPQHF. DNA for the CDR3: TGTGCCAGTAGTATTGTCGGTAGCAATCAGCCCCAGCATTTT. Using reference TRBV19 and TRBJ1-5 for the parts outside the CDR3, the full variable domain is DGGITQSPKYLFRKEGQNVTLSCEQNLNHDAMYWYRQDPGQGLRLIYYSQIVNDFQKGDIAEGYSVSREKKESFPLTVTSAQKNPTAFYLCASSIVGSNQPQHFGDGTRLSIL.

This chain's CDR3 is CASSLGRGRQGLVYGYTF. The CDR3 region has the DNA TGTGCCAGCAGCTTAGGGCGGGGTCGTCAGGGCCTTGTATATGGCTACACCTTC. The rearrangement uses TRBV11-3 and TRBJ1-2, with D possibly matching TRBD1 (5 bases). V lost 1 base and J 5 bases, leaving 23 bases between the germline ends. The germline V gene has CDR1 SGHNT and CDR2 YENEEA. CDR3 size: 18 residues.

The chain carries TRBV18 and TRBJ2-5; 12 nucleotides agree with TRBD2. The CDR3 runs to 16 residues. V gave up 3 bases and J gave up 4 bases; unmatched junction bases: 6. Germline loops: CDR1 KGHSH, CDR2 LQKENI. The CDR3 nucleotides are TGTGCCAGCTCACCCCCCGTGACTAGCGGGGGAGAGACCCAGTACTTC. It translates to CASSPPVTSGGETQYF.

The genes are TRBV30 and TRBJ2-5, with 7 nucleotides matching TRBD2. The CDR3 length is 14 residues. Germline CDR1 GTSNPN, CDR2 SVGIG (reference sequence). Losses at the gene ends were 0 bases for V and 4 bases for J; bases not matched to a gene: 5. CDR3 DNA sequence: TGTGCCTGGAGTGTTGGTTGGGGGGGAGAGACCCAGTACTTC. It is translated as CAWSVGWGGETQYF.

The V and J genes are TRBV3-1 (or the pseudogene TRBV3-2) and TRBJ2-2; maybe TRBD1 (6 bases). Germline CDR1 and CDR2: LGHDT and YNNKEL (reference sequence). Trimming stripped 4 bases from V and 10 bases from J, with 10 bases between. This CDR3 comprises 12 residues. CDR3 coding DNA: TGTGCCAGCAGCCCAGGGGTCGCGGAGCTGTTTTTT. Protein: CASSPGVAELFF.

This chain connects TRBV2 to TRBJ1-6, with TRBD1 as a possible D gene (6 bases). Germline-derived CDR1 and CDR2 are SNHLY and FYNNEI. The CDR3 extends over 15 amino acids. V dropped 4 bases and J dropped 6 bases, with 13 bases sitting between them. CDR3 sequence: CASSARTASNSPLHF. In DNA form, the CDR3 reads TGTGCCAGCAGTGCTAGGACAGCCTCTAATTCACCCCTCCACTTT.

The DNA of the CDR3 is TGTGCCAGCAGCTCCCAGGGGGAGCCTAATGAAAAACTGTTTTTT. Its protein product is CASSSQGEPNEKLFF. This sequence joins TRBV7-8 and TRBJ1-4, with 7 bases lining up with TRBD1. This CDR3 contains 15 residues. The V gene's germline CDR1 is SGHVS and CDR2 FQNEAQ. J was trimmed by 3 bases and V by 4 bases; bases with no gene match: 5. Looking up the rest from reference TRBV7-8 and TRBJ1-4 gives the full variable domain: GAGVSQSPRYKVAKRGQDVALRCDPISGHVSLFWYQQALGQGPEFLTYFQNEAQLDKSGLPSDRFFAERPEGSVSTLKIQRTQQEDSAVYLCASSSQGEPNEKLFFGSGTQLSVL.

Comment on this clone: In the same sample, other DNA sequences code for this CDR3. V and J are TRBV7-9 and TRBJ2-3; perhaps TRBD1 as D (5 bases). Trimming stripped 1 base from V and 1 base from J, with 9 bases between. CDR1 and CDR2 (germline): SEHNR, FQNEAQ (reference sequence). The CDR3 contains 15 residues. DNA for the CDR3: TGTGCCAGCAGCTTAGGGCAGGGCGGCACAGATACGCAGTATTTT. Protein: CASSLGQGGTDTQYF.

In regard to this clone: Other nucleotide sequences from this sample produce the same CDR3. The chain carries TRBV9 and TRBJ2-3; 10 nucleotides agree with TRBD1. The CDR3 totals 15 residues. Germline CDR1 reads SGDLS; CDR2 reads YYNGEE. The V and J ends lost 3 bases and 3 bases, in that order; junction bases with no gene match: 4. The CDR3 loop reads CASSARDRGTDTQYF. CDR3 nucleotides: TGTGCCAGCAGCGCCCGGGACAGGGGAACAGATACGCAGTATTTT. Using reference TRBV9 and TRBJ2-3 for the parts outside the CDR3, the full variable domain is DSGVTQTPKHLITATGQRVTLRCSPRSGDLSVYWYQQSLDQGLQFLIQYYNGEERAKGNILERFSAQQFPDLHSELNLSSLELGDSALYFCASSARDRGTDTQYFGPGTRLTVL.

The rearrangement joins TRBV14 to TRBJ2-1; no definite D call. The CDR3 runs to 12 residues. CDR1 is SGHDN, CDR2 FVKESK, per germline. Trimming pared 0 bases from V and 15 bases from J, leaving 12 bases between. The CDR3 bases are TGTGCCAGCAGCCAAGATCCCCGTGTCCGGTTCTTC. Its translation is CASSQDPRVRFF.

The V and J genes are TRBV2 and TRBJ1-2; the D is unclear. The germline CDR1 and CDR2 sequences are SNHLY and FYNNEI. This CDR3 has 14 residues. Trimming took off 1 base at V and 8 bases at J, with 14 bases between the two ends. The CDR3 DNA follows: TGTGCCAGCAGTGAAGTTGGAGACCCGGCAGGCTACACCTTC. It codes for CASSEVGDPAGYTF.

This clone has a handful of counts. The rearrangement joins TRBV6-2 or TRBV6-3 to TRBJ1-5; 7 positions match TRBD1. J lost 7 bases, V lost 6 bases, and 9 bases had no gene match. CDR1 is MNHEY, CDR2 SVGEGT, per germline. The CDR3 is 14 residues long. CDR3 coding DNA: TGTGCCAGCAGCCACGACAGGGCCGGCCAGCCCCAGCATTTT. Translated, it gives CASSHDRAGQPQHF.

V is TRBV28 and J is TRBJ1-2; 7 nucleotides agree with TRBD1. The CDR3 length is 13 residues. V was pared by 5 bases and J by 3 bases, with 3 bases of the junction left unmatched. Germline V gives CDR1 MDHEN, CDR2 SYDVKM. The CDR3 DNA follows: TGTGCCAGCAGTGCGACAGGGTACTATGGCTACACCTTC. The encoded protein is CASSATGYYGYTF.

This sequence joins TRBV5-6 and TRBJ1-3; no reliable D call. Germline V gene sequence: CDR1 SGHDT, CDR2 YYEEEE. V was trimmed by 0 bases and J by 3 bases, leaving 16 bases between them. The CDR3 consists of 17 residues. In DNA form, the CDR3 reads TGTGCCAGCAGCTTGGCCGGCCGGGGAAGCTTTGGAAACACCATATATTTT. It translates to CASSLAGRGSFGNTIYF.

The CDR3 loop is CASSPTLRGEKLFF. The CDR3 DNA follows: TGTGCCAGCAGCCCCACCCTCCGAGGGGAAAAACTGTTTTTT. The rearrangement links TRBV3-1 (or the pseudogene TRBV3-2) to TRBJ1-4; D is ambiguous. Germline lookup yields CDR1 LGHDT and CDR2 YNNKEL (reference sequence). V was clipped by 4 bases and J by 8 bases, with 14 bases between them. There are 14 residues in the CDR3.

The rearrangement uses TRBV5-1 and TRBJ2-3, with 8 positions matching TRBD2. CDR1 and CDR2 from the germline V gene are SGHRS and YFSETQ. This CDR3 is 14 amino acids long. Losses at the gene ends were 6 bases for V and 0 bases for J; bases not matched to a gene: 3. The CDR3 coding sequence is TGCGCCAGCACTACGGGGGGGAGCACAGATACGCAGTATTTT. Protein sequence: CASTTGGSTDTQYF. Combining the CDR3 with reference TRBV5-1 and TRBJ2-3 gives the whole variable domain KAGVTQTPRYLIKTRGQQVTLSCSPISGHRSVSWYQQTPGQGLQFLFEYFSETQRNKGNFPGRFSGRQFSNSRSEMNVSTLELGDSALYLCASTTGGSTDTQYFGPGTRLTVL.

This clone appeared once. The chain employs TRBV11-2 and TRBJ2-1, with a tentative D call TRBD2 (5 bases). CDR1 is SGHAT, CDR2 FQNNGV, per germline. The CDR3 has 14 amino acids. V was pared by 5 bases and J by 2 bases, with 10 bases between. The CDR3 loop reads CASSGLRAYNEQFF. As DNA, the CDR3 is TGTGCCAGCAGCGGCCTGAGGGCCTACAATGAGCAGTTCTTC.